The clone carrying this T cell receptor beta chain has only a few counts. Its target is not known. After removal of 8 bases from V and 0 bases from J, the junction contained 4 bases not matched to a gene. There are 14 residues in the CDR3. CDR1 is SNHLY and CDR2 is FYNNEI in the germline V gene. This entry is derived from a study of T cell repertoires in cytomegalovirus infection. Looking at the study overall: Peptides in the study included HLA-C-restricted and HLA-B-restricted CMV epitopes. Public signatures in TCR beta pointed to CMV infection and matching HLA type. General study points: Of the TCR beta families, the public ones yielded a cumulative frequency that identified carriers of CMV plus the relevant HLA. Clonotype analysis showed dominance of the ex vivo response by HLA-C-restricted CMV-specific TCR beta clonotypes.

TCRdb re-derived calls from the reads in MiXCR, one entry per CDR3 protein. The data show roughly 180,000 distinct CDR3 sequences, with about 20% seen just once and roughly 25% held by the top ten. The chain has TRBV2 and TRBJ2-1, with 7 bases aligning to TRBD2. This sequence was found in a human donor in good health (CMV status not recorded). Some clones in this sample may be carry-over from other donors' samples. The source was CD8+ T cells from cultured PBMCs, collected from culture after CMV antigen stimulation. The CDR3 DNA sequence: TGTGCCAGCCCCGGGGGGTCCTCCTACAATGAGCAGTTCTTC. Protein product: CASPGGSSYNEQFF. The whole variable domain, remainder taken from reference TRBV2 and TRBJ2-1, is EPEVTQTPSHQVTQMGQEVILRCVPISNHLYFYWYRQILGQKVEFLVSFYNNEISEKSEIFDDQFSVERPDGSNFTLKIRSTKLEDSAMYFCASPGGSSYNEQFFGPGTRLTVL.